The 15 T cell receptor beta chains below were found in one sample sequenced in a study of regulatory T cells in long-lasting Graves disease. The sample's time point: newly diagnosed GD, antithyroid drugs for less than 3 months. Isolated PBMC RNA provided the starting material for the TCR library. Sequencing libraries for TCR beta were prepared with iRepertoire HTBI primers and Arm-PCR of CDR3 regions. MiXCR was run by TCRdb on the multiplex PCR reads, yielding one entry per CDR3 protein. This sample yields roughly 530,000 distinct CDR3 sequences, of which roughly a sixth are seen a single time; roughly 25% belongs to the top ten. These records were also assigned to another study, of T cells in Graves' hyperthyroidism and ophthalmopathy.

The sequencing used peripheral blood mononuclear cells (PBMCs), collected at new diagnosis, from a patient treated with antithyroid drugs. These receptors all come from a woman aged 35-65 years with Graves disease.

Details on this clonotype: It may be a read error: a sequence one base away is much more abundant. The rearrangement links TRBV7-8 to TRBJ2-3; D tentatively fits TRBD1 or TRBD2 (5 bases each). Near its end, the DNA agrees better with TRBJ2-7, so the J call may be wrong. From germline, CDR1 is SGHVS and CDR2 FQNEAQ. The CDR3 consists of 12 residues. For the CDR3, the DNA is TGTGCCAGCGGACTGACAGTCAATGAGCAGTACTTC. This codes for CASGLTVNEQYF.

This clonotype showed up just a few times. The CDR3 DNA sequence: TGTGCCAGCAGCTCTCGTAGGACGGGAAGCTCTGGAAACACCATATATTTT. It specifies CASSSRRTGSSGNTIYF. The chain combines TRBV7-9 with TRBJ1-3; D ambiguous. The germline CDR1 and CDR2 sequences are SEHNR and FQNEAQ (reference sequence). This CDR3 is 17 amino acids long. V shed 4 bases and J shed 0 bases, with 16 bases lying between them. Variable domain in full (rest from reference TRBV7-9 and TRBJ1-3): DTGVSQNPRHKITKRGQNVTFRCDPISEHNRLYWYRQTLGQGPEFLTYFQNEAQLEKSRLLSDRFSAERPKGSFSTLEIQRTEQGDSAMYLCASSSRRTGSSGNTIYFGEGSWLTVV.

The rearrangement uses TRBV6-2 or TRBV6-3 and TRBJ2-1, with D tentatively TRBD2 (7 bases). The germline gives CDR1 MNHEY, CDR2 SVGEGT. The V end was cut by 2 bases, the J end by 9 bases, with 23 bases between. The CDR3 totals 17 residues. CDR3 sequence (DNA): TGTGCCAGCAGTTACCCGAGCGGGACAAGGGTGGGTGGTGAGCAGTTCTTC. Its protein is CASSYPSGTRVGGEQFF.

Worth noting for this clonotype: Its ends do not fully match the called genes, so a read error is possible. V gene TRBV27 combines with J gene TRBJ2-7; the D gene is possibly TRBD2 (8 bases). The CDR3 runs 13 residues. CDR1 and CDR2 (germline): MNHEY, SMNVEV (reference sequence). The CDR3 loop is CTSGGQPSYEQYF. The DNA of the CDR3 is TGTACCAGCGGGGGACAGCCTTCCTACGAGCAGTACTTC.

This clonotype has a handful of counts. The chain couples TRBV7-6 to TRBJ1-5; D ambiguous. In germline, CDR1 is SGHVS, CDR2 FNYEAQ. V shed 1 base and J shed 1 base, with 8 bases lying between them. The CDR3 contains 15 residues. This CDR3 reads CASSLDSTSNQPQHF. The DNA for the CDR3 is TGTGCCAGCAGCTTAGACAGTACGAGCAATCAGCCCCAGCATTTT.

Ten or more counts support this clonotype. V gene TRBV12-3 or TRBV12-4 combines with J gene TRBJ2-7, with D unresolved. This CDR3 has 12 residues. Trimming took 6 bases from V and 4 from J, leaving 10 bases between them. CDR3 residues: CASRRRQYEQYF. CDR3 coding DNA: TGTGCCAGCAGACGTCGGCAATACGAGCAGTACTTC.

This clonotype was detected once. The chain links TRBV20-1 to TRBJ1-2, with D uncertain. Germline values: CDR1 DFQATT, CDR2 SNEGSKA (reference sequence). The CDR3 consists of 13 residues. V dropped 0 bases and J dropped 4 bases, with 9 bases sitting between them. CDR3 amino acids: CSARDSPIYGYTF. In DNA, the CDR3 is TGCAGTGCTAGAGATAGCCCTATCTATGGCTACACCTTC.

This clonotype has just a few counts. CDR3 in amino acids: CASSLQGTSADTQYF. Written as DNA, the CDR3 is TGTGCCAGCAGTTTGCAGGGAACTAGCGCAGATACGCAGTATTTT. V is TRBV12-3 or TRBV12-4 and J is TRBJ2-3; TRBD2 matches 7 bases. The CDR3 totals 15 residues. The J segment lost 4 bases and the V segment lost 3 bases, leaving 7 bases of the junction unmatched.

This clonotype was recorded at least ten times. The chain uses TRBV11-3 and TRBJ2-3, with D unclear. Trimming left V 5 bases short and J 2 bases short, with 17 bases between. The CDR3 loop spans 16 amino acids. Germline V lookup: CDR1 SGHNT, CDR2 YENEEA. The CDR3 region has the DNA TGTGCCAGCAGCCCTCGGACCCTCCAACTCACAGATACGCAGTATTTT. Its protein is CASSPRTLQLTDTQYF.

This clonotype appeared many times. The J gene is TRBJ1-1, the V gene TRBV2, with 8 positions matching TRBD1. The CDR3 runs 13 residues. Germline CDR1 reads SNHLY; CDR2 reads FYNNEI. After removal of 8 bases from V and 4 bases from J, the junction contained 6 bases not matched to a gene. The CDR3 DNA follows: TGTGCCAGCCGTCGGACAGGGCCCACTGAAGCTTTCTTT. Its protein product is CASRRTGPTEAFF.

The table lists this clonotype with a few counts. The rearrangement joins TRBV9 to TRBJ2-3, with D perhaps matching TRBD2 (6 bases). The CDR3 runs 15 residues. Germline V gene sequence: CDR1 SGDLS, CDR2 YYNGEE. Trimming removed 3 bases from V and 2 bases from J, with 13 bases in between. The CDR3 region is CASSASWGLTDTQYF. As DNA, the CDR3 is TGTGCCAGCAGCGCCTCCTGGGGACTCACAGATACGCAGTATTTT.

This clonotype is a singleton in its sample. The chain recombines TRBV28 with TRBJ2-1; possibly TRBD2 for D (6 bases). With 1 base removed from V and 8 bases from J, the gap between germline ends came to 9 bases. The length of the CDR3 is 13 residues. CDR1 is MDHEN, CDR2 SYDVKM, per germline. CDR3 DNA: TGTGCCAGCAGTTTATCGGGGGACGATGAGCAGTTCTTC. Its translation: CASSLSGDDEQFF.

As DNA, the CDR3 is TGTGCCAGTAGTCCCACCGCCAATACGAACACTGAAGCTTTCTTT. Protein: CASSPTANTNTEAFF. This chain connects TRBV19 to TRBJ1-1; no firm D call. CDR1 and CDR2 from the germline V gene are LNHDA and SQIVND (reference sequence). The CDR3 runs 15 residues. V lost 5 bases and J lost 1, with 14 bases in between.

This clonotype was counted between two and nine times. The chain combines TRBV10-2 with TRBJ1-1; D perhaps matches TRBD1 (5 bases). Trimming cost V 5 bases and J 12 bases, with 16 bases left between them. The CDR3 contains 12 residues. Germline V lookup: CDR1 WSHSY, CDR2 SAAADI. The CDR3 sequence is CASSPGIAETFF. In DNA, the CDR3 is TGCGCCAGCAGTCCAGGGATCGCCGAAACTTTCTTT.

The chain recombines TRBV28 with TRBJ1-2, with D unresolved. V was shortened by 6 bases and J by 7 bases, with 21 bases between the two germline ends. The CDR3 consists of 15 residues. Germline CDR1 reads MDHEN; CDR2 reads SYDVKM. The CDR3 sequence is CASRGMGDDPFGYTF. In DNA, the CDR3 is TGTGCCAGCAGGGGAATGGGAGACGACCCTTTTGGCTACACCTTC.